Following are 5 T cell receptor beta chains from one sample sequenced in a study of T cell repertoires in cytomegalovirus infection. TCRdb called the reads again in MiXCR, with one record for every CDR3 protein. The data show approximately 260,000 distinct CDR3 sequences, with approximately 17% seen just once and less than 50% held by the top ten. Sequences were obtained from CD8+ T cells from PBMCs. The receptor source for this set is a human donor in good health (CMV status not recorded). Some clones in this sample may be carry-over from other donors' samples.

This clonotype was counted at least ten times. The chain carries TRBV7-2 and TRBJ2-1; either TRBD1 or TRBD2 may supply D (5 bases each). V was trimmed by 5 bases and J by 1 base, leaving 18 bases between them. The CDR3 runs to 17 residues. CDR1 SGHTA and CDR2 FQGNSA come from the germline V gene. The DNA for the CDR3 is TGTGCCAGCAGCCCCTCGGGGACCGGAAGATCCTACAATGAGCAGTTCTTC. Translation: CASSPSGTGRSYNEQFF.

The chain has TRBV6-8 and TRBJ2-7; D tentatively reads TRBD1 or TRBD2 (5 bases each). Per germline, CDR1 MNHGY and CDR2 SAAAGT. The CDR3 covers 15 residues. V was clipped by 6 bases and J by 6 bases, with 21 bases between them. The CDR3 region is CASSLLAGSLGEQYF. The CDR3, as DNA: TGTGCCAGCAGCTTACTGGCAGGGTCACTAGGCGAGCAGTACTTC.

The V call is TRBV5-4, the J call TRBJ2-3; 7 bases match TRBD1. The CDR3 length is 15 residues. J gave up 2 bases and V 1 base, and 4 bases lay outside the gene matches. Looked up from germline, CDR1 is SGHNT and CDR2 is YYREEE (reference sequence). This CDR3 is CASSLTGALTDTQYF. The CDR3 bases are TGTGCCAGCAGCTTGACAGGGGCCCTCACAGATACGCAGTATTTT.

The chain carries TRBV12-5 and TRBJ2-1, with 7 positions matching TRBD1. Germline V gives CDR1 LGHNT, CDR2 FRNRAP. The CDR3 runs to 16 residues. The J segment lost 8 bases and the V segment lost 7 bases, leaving 17 bases of the junction unmatched. This chain's CDR3 is CASVPSDRRGGDEQFF. The CDR3 DNA sequence: TGTGCTAGTGTCCCCAGCGACCGTCGAGGGGGCGATGAGCAGTTCTTC.

The table lists this clonotype with a few counts. The chain carries TRBV20-1 and TRBJ2-7; possible D gene TRBD2, 6 bases. There are 15 residues in the CDR3. Per germline, CDR1 DFQATT and CDR2 SNEGSKA (reference sequence). V lost 2 bases, J lost 5 bases, and 19 bases lay in between. The CDR3 DNA is TGCAGTGCTAGAAGTGTGGAGGGGAGCCTCCACGAGCAGTACTTC. It specifies CSARSVEGSLHEQYF.